A single sample gave rise to the 18 T cell receptor beta chains below, sequenced in a study of blood T cells in healthy people across ages. A second PCR of 7 to 11 cycles used a sample-barcoded 5' primer and a J-beta primer mix. TCRdb re-derived calls from the 5' RACE reads in MiXCR, one entry per CDR3 protein. The repertoire holds fewer than 1,000,000 distinct CDR3 sequences, with about 47% as singletons. Input material: blood. The receptors were sampled from a man aged 80 or over in good health.

Many counts were recorded for this clonotype. DNA for the CDR3: TGTGCCAGCAGCTTAAGAGTCAATGAGCAGTTCTTC. This encodes CASSLRVNEQFF. This chain joins TRBV7-6 and TRBJ2-1; D uncertain. Per germline, CDR1 SGHVS and CDR2 FNYEAQ. The CDR3 is made up of 12 amino acids. The germline V and J ends were trimmed by 2 bases and 6 bases, with 5 bases remaining between them.

The gene calls are TRBV15 and TRBJ2-3, with D possibly being TRBD1 or TRBD2 (6 bases each). The CDR3 is made up of 13 amino acids. Germline V gene lookup returns CDR1 LNHNV and CDR2 YYDKDF (reference sequence). V lost 5 bases, J lost 4 bases, and 10 bases lay in between. The DNA for the CDR3 is TGTGCCACCAGCCTCGGGGGCCCAGATACGCAGTATTTT. This codes for CATSLGGPDTQYF.

This CDR3 reads CASSQLQGLNTEAFF. CDR3 DNA sequence: TGCGCCAGCAGCCAACTACAGGGCCTGAACACTGAAGCTTTCTTT. V gene TRBV4-3 combines with J gene TRBJ1-1; possible D gene TRBD1, 6 bases. Germline-derived CDR1 and CDR2 are LGHNA and YSLEER. This CDR3 spans 15 amino acids. V dropped 2 bases and J dropped 0 bases, with 10 bases sitting between them.

This clonotype has just a few counts. V gene TRBV2 combines with J gene TRBJ2-1; 13 positions agree with TRBD2. This CDR3 is 13 amino acids long. CDR1 is SNHLY and CDR2 is FYNNEI in the germline V gene. J gave up 13 bases and V 3 bases, and 3 bases lay outside the gene matches. As DNA, the CDR3 is TGTGCCAGCAGTGATGGACTAGCGGGAGTTCAGTTCTTC. Amino acids: CASSDGLAGVQFF.

This clonotype has a count of ten or more. The rearrangement links TRBV5-6 to TRBJ2-7, with D possibly matching TRBD1 (6 bases). The germline V gene encodes CDR1 SGHDT and CDR2 YYEEEE. The CDR3 extends over 14 amino acids. V gave up 0 bases and J gave up 3 bases, with 10 bases separating them. CDR3 in amino acids: CASSLGAGDYEQYF. CDR3 in DNA: TGTGCCAGCAGCTTGGGAGCAGGGGACTACGAGCAGTACTTC.

The V call is TRBV9, the J call TRBJ1-4; no definite D call. The germline V gene has CDR1 SGDLS and CDR2 YYNGEE. Trimming cost V 1 base and J 5 bases, with 9 bases left between them. The CDR3 sequence is 14 residues long. CDR3 sequence (DNA): TGTGCCAGCAGCGTATCTCTGAACAATGAAAAACTGTTTTTT. Translation: CASSVSLNNEKLFF.

Of note for this clonotype: Mismatch with germline at one junction end may stem from a read error. The rearrangement joins TRBV27 to TRBJ2-1, with a tentative D call TRBD2 (6 bases). Per the germline V gene, CDR1 is MNHEY and CDR2 is SMNVEV (reference sequence). The CDR3 extends over 14 amino acids. CDR3 protein: CASSVWQGGNERFF. The CDR3 nucleotides read TGTGCCAGCAGTGTATGGCAGGGAGGCAATGAGCGGTTCTTC.

The chain links TRBV6-6 to TRBJ2-1, with D perhaps matching TRBD1 (6 bases). Germline lookup yields CDR1 MNHNY and CDR2 SVGAGI (reference sequence). With 5 bases removed from V and 5 bases from J, the gap between germline ends came to 13 bases. The CDR3 runs 14 residues. CDR3 nucleotide sequence: TGTGCCAGCAGTCTCCTGTCAGGGGACAATGAGCAGTTCTTC. As protein: CASSLLSGDNEQFF.

The rearrangement links TRBV24-1 to TRBJ1-5; 8 bases align to TRBD1. CDR1 is KGHDR, CDR2 SFDVKD, per germline. CDR3 size: 14 residues. The J segment lost 5 bases and the V segment lost 10 bases, leaving 9 bases of the junction unmatched. The CDR3 here is CATQPGTGYQPQHF. The CDR3, as DNA: TGTGCCACACAACCTGGGACAGGCTATCAGCCCCAGCATTTT.

J is TRBJ2-5 and V is TRBV4-3; 9 bases line up with TRBD2. CDR1 is LGHNA and CDR2 is YSLEER in the germline V gene. This CDR3 spans 16 amino acids. With V trimmed by 4 bases and J by 11 bases, 17 bases remained unmatched. CDR3 sequence reads: CASSRGGTSRYNEQYF. For the CDR3, the DNA is TGCGCCAGCAGCCGCGGAGGGACTAGCCGTTACAATGAGCAGTACTTC.

This chain uses TRBV5-8 with TRBJ2-6; possibly TRBD1 or TRBD2 for D (5 bases each). This CDR3 spans 15 amino acids. V was cut by 2 bases and J by 2 bases, with 8 bases left in between. In germline, CDR1 is SGHTS, CDR2 YDEGEE. The CDR3 here is CASSLGTTGANVLTF. CDR3 DNA sequence: TGTGCCAGCAGCTTAGGGACCACTGGGGCCAACGTCCTGACTTTC.

In this sample, this clonotype turned up a few times. The CDR3 loop reads CASSSMRGGGANVLTF. The DNA of the CDR3 is TGTGCCAGCAGCTCGATGCGGGGGGGTGGGGCCAACGTCCTGACTTTC. This chain connects TRBV11-2 to TRBJ2-6, with 9 bases identical to TRBD2. This CDR3 comprises 16 residues. The ends lost 4 bases at V and 3 bases at J; junction bases unmatched: 4. Germline V gene data show CDR1 as SGHAT and CDR2 as FQNNGV. The full variable domain, in which reference TRBV11-2 and TRBJ2-6 provide the parts outside the CDR3, is EAGVAQSPRYKIIEKRQSVAFWCNPISGHATLYWYQQILGQGPKLLIQFQNNGVVDDSQLPKDRFSAERLKGVDSTLKIQPAKLEDSAVYLCASSSMRGGGANVLTFGAGSRLTVL.

On this clonotype itself: This could be a read error, since a much larger clone is one nucleotide away. This chain connects TRBV9 to TRBJ2-1; D is uncertain. The V gene's germline CDR1 is SGDLS and CDR2 YYNGEE. This CDR3 spans 12 amino acids. In nucleotides, the CDR3 is TGTGCCTGCAGCCCTGCCTACAATGAGCAGTTCTTC. Translation gives CACSPAYNEQFF.

The chain uses TRBV27 and TRBJ2-1; 8 nucleotides align to TRBD2. The J segment lost 3 bases and the V segment lost 2 bases, leaving 3 bases of the junction unmatched. The length of the CDR3 is 15 residues. Looked up from germline, CDR1 is MNHEY and CDR2 is SMNVEV (reference sequence). The CDR3 DNA sequence: TGTGCCAGCAGTTTAAAACTAGCGGACTACAATGAGCAGTTCTTC. Encoded protein: CASSLKLADYNEQFF.

This clonotype has a count of ten or more. The V call is TRBV29-1, the J call TRBJ1-2; 8 nucleotides line up with TRBD1. V shed 3 bases and J 7 bases; nucleotides not matched to a gene: 7. This CDR3 comprises 13 residues. The germline CDR1 and CDR2 sequences are SQVTM and ANQGSEA. In nucleotides, the CDR3 is TGCAGCGTTGATGGGACAGGCTATTCTGGCTACACCTTC. It codes for CSVDGTGYSGYTF.

Only one count was recorded for this clonotype. This rearrangement joins TRBV6-5 to TRBJ2-7; D possibly corresponds to TRBD1 (6 bases). The J call may not be correct, given that the DNA end is closer to TRBJ2-5. The V gene's germline CDR1 is MNHEY and CDR2 SVGAGI. This CDR3 has 14 amino acids. CDR3 coding DNA: TGTGCCAGCAGTGGGGGCGGCCCTCAAGAGACCCAGTACTTC. This codes for CASSGGGPQETQYF.

The chain has TRBV9 and TRBJ2-1; D may be TRBD1 (5 bases). Looked up from germline, CDR1 is SGDLS and CDR2 is YYNGEE. This CDR3 spans 17 amino acids. Trimming removed 2 bases at V and 4 bases at J, with 19 bases between. The CDR3 region has the DNA TGTGCCAGCAGCGTTTACAGTGAAGGGGCCGAATACAATGAGCAGTTCTTC. Residues: CASSVYSEGAEYNEQFF.

V usage is TRBV7-2 and J usage is TRBJ2-7; D may be TRBD1 (5 bases). The CDR3 extends over 14 amino acids. Germline CDR1 and CDR2: SGHTA and FQGNSA. V dropped 2 bases and J dropped 3 bases, with 11 bases sitting between them. The CDR3 reads CASSLQGRGYEQYF. The CDR3 region has the DNA TGTGCCAGCAGCTTACAGGGTAGGGGCTACGAGCAGTACTTC.